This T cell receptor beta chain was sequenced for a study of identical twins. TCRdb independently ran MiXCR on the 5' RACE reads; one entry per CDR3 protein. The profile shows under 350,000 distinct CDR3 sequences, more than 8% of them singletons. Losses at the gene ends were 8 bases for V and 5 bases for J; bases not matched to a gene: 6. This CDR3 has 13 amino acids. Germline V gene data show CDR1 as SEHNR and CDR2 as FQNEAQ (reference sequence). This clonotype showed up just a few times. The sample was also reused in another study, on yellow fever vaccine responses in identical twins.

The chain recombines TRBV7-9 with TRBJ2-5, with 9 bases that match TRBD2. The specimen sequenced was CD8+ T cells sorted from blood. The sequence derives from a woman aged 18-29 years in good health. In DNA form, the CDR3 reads TGTGCCAGCGGCCTAGCGGGGAGGGAGACCCAGTACTTC. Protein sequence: CASGLAGRETQYF.